This T cell receptor (beta chain) was sequenced for a study of T cells after yellow fever vaccination. Study-level findings and limits: On re-exposure, the response was weaker but peaked faster, at day 5 versus 15. Reappearance after the booster was seen for most primary-vaccination clones, at 96% CD4 and 80% to 90% CD8.

The CDR3 runs to 14 residues. Per the germline V gene, CDR1 is DFQATT and CDR2 is SNEGSKA (reference sequence). TCRdb itself ran the 5' RACE reads through MiXCR, one entry per CDR3 protein. This table holds about 550,000 distinct CDR3 sequences, over 15% found once. On this clonotype: The antigen is undetermined.

This material consisted of PBMCs, taken 15 days after the yellow fever booster vaccination. J is TRBJ2-5 and V is TRBV20-1, with 7 bases aligning to TRBD1. The receptor comes from a man aged 25 to 45 who received the YFV17D yellow fever vaccine. The CDR3: CSLPKGTAQETQYF. The CDR3 DNA reads TGCAGCCTTCCGAAGGGGACAGCCCAAGAGACCCAGTACTTC.